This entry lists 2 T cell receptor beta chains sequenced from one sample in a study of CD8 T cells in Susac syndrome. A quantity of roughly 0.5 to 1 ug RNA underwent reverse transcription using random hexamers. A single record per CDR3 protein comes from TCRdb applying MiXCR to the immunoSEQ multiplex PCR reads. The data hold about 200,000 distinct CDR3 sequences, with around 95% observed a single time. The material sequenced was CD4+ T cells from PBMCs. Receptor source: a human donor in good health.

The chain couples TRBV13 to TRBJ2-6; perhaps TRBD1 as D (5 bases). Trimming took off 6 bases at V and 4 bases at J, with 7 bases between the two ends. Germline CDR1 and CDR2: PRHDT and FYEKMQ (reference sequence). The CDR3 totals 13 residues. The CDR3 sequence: CASRQAGANVLTF. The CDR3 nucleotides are TGTGCCAGCAGACAGGCCGGGGCCAACGTCCTGACTTTC.

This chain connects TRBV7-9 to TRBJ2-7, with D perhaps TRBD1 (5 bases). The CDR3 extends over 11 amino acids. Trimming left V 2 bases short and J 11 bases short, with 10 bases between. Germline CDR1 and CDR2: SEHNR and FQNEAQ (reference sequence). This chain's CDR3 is CASSLNGREYF. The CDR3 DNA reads TGTGCCAGCAGCTTAAATGGCAGGGAGTACTTC.